This TCR beta chain came from a study of blood T cell repertoires in COVID-19 (dated by TCRdb to the early 2020s). About the full investigation: Samples covering the acute and convalescent phases of COVID-19 were provided by collaborators in the United States, Italy and Spain. The prospective study material was composed of cDNA or gDNA derived from T cells, B-cell-depleted T cells, or PBMCs. The dataset comprised deeply sampled blood TCRbeta repertoires from subjects exposed to, actively infected with, or recovered from COVID-19. The repertoires were made available in a free public database intended to serve as a resource for research on the immune response to SARS-CoV-2. The samples were drawn from the first 160 participants of the ongoing ImmuneRACE study and from over 950 subjects provided by 6 global collaborators. Sample metadata almost always included a de-identified subject ID, COVID-19 status, age in years and sex. Where HLA class I and class II types were available, the types were taken from metadata supplied by the sample provider, not from assay-based typing.

Trimming leaves V shorter by 3 bases and J shorter by 4 bases, with the junction holding 7 bases beyond the gene matches. Measured from the cysteine to the phenylalanine, the CDR3 is 17 residues long. CDR3 DNA is the only sequence kept; it has 51 bases, read in frame from the first base. From the germline V gene (reference sequence), CDR1 is LNHDA and CDR2 is SQIVND. In regard to this clone: What this receptor recognizes is not known. No base qualities exist here, and no much larger clone lies one base off it.

Whole blood was collected in K2EDTA tubes by collaborating institutions according to the institutions' own protocols. For TCRbeta analysis, collaborator samples were shipped as frozen whole blood, as isolated PBMCs, or as DNA extracted from either sample type. Overall study results and their limits: The quantity of clinical and demographic metadata differed by source and by participant and was supplied without curation.

TCRbeta CDR3 regions were amplified from genomic DNA by means of the immunoSEQ Assay, a bias-controlled multiplex PCR. As for the original processing: The number of nucleated cells in each sample was estimated by amplification of reference gene primers within the assay. To quantify the absolute abundance of each unique TCRbeta CDR3 rearrangement, sequence reads were collapsed and filtered. For each sample, productive Simpson clonality was calculated by taking the square root of Simpson's diversity index across productive rearrangements. The immuneACCESS repertoire file appears here via TCRdb, limited to in-frame rearrangements. These files lack a portion of the clones; in checked studies, under half of the deficit traces to unresolved V genes, and the cause of the others is not known. That table is the source of V, J and clone size, and D and trimming were worked out from the DNA. Across this sample there are about 36,000 clones, with about nine tenths seen only once. The ten most abundant clones make up 4.8% of the sample.

This TCR came from a human donor in a cohort sampled during active COVID-19. The rearrangement joined TRBV19 to TRBJ2-1; TRBD2 aligns with 12 central bases. Sequencing was performed on peripheral blood. The nucleotides are TGTGCCAGTAGTATCTCTTACCTAGCGGGGGGGTACAATGAGCAGTTCTTC. This translates into CASSISYLAGGYNEQFF.